One sample yielded the 17 T cell receptor beta chains listed below, sequenced in a study of T cells in Graves' hyperthyroidism and ophthalmopathy (dated by TCRdb to between 2018 and 2021). Library preparation employed multiplex PCR. For sequencing, an Illumina HiSeq 2000 was employed. The TCR beta CDR3 regions were amplified from the RNA transcripts. The first round of RT-PCR for the TCR CDR3 was performed with the HTBI primer set and the Qiagen OneStep RT-PCR kit. In-frame beta chains were kept once TCRdb had trimmed the public reads at Q25 with fastp and called clones with MiXCR. Identical CDR3 protein sequences are pooled into one entry, listed with their most common genes and DNA. The sample table shows 500,000 or so distinct CDR3 sequences, and about 16% are seen once. The top ten clones comprise 29% of the sample. Material for sequencing was blood. Source of these receptors: a woman aged 30 to 39 with Graves' ophthalmopathy.

This clonotype showed up many times. The chain recombines TRBV5-6 with TRBJ2-2; 7 nucleotides match TRBD1. Germline CDR1 reads SGHDT; CDR2 reads YYEEEE. This CDR3 has 16 amino acids. J was trimmed by 0 bases and V by 4 bases; bases with no gene match: 6. The CDR3 loop is CASSRFQGANTGELFF. The CDR3 DNA reads as TGTGCCAGCAGCCGTTTTCAGGGGGCGAACACCGGGGAGCTGTTTTTT.

The chain links TRBV5-4 to TRBJ2-2, with 7 bases aligning to TRBD2. Germline CDR1 reads SGHNT; CDR2 reads YYREEE (reference sequence). The CDR3 is 18 residues long. Trimming took 3 bases from V and 7 from J; bases not matched to a gene: 18. The CDR3 loop is CASSSENQAGRVRGELFF. CDR3 nucleotide sequence: TGTGCCAGCAGCTCGGAGAATCAAGCGGGAAGGGTGCGCGGGGAGCTGTTTTTT.

This clonotype was counted at least ten times. The chain is built from TRBV2 and TRBJ1-5, with 10 nucleotides matching TRBD1. The germline V gene encodes CDR1 SNHLY and CDR2 FYNNEI. J gave up 9 bases and V 5 bases, and 13 bases lay outside the gene matches. The CDR3 runs to 16 residues. The CDR3 loop reads CASSPNLGTGDWPQHF. The DNA of the CDR3 is TGTGCCAGCAGTCCGAACCTAGGGACAGGGGATTGGCCCCAGCATTTT. The whole variable domain, filled in from reference TRBV2 and TRBJ1-5, reads EPEVTQTPSHQVTQMGQEVILRCVPISNHLYFYWYRQILGQKVEFLVSFYNNEISEKSEIFDDQFSVERPDGSNFTLKIRSTKLEDSAMYFCASSPNLGTGDWPQHFGDGTRLSIL.

The genes are TRBV7-2 and TRBJ2-7, with 12 bases identical to TRBD2. Germline V gives CDR1 SGHTA, CDR2 FQGNSA. V dropped 4 bases and J dropped 7; count of bases not matched to a gene: 11. The CDR3 loop spans 16 amino acids. The CDR3 DNA reads as TGTGCCAGCAGCTCCAGGACTAGCGGGATGAGTGGAGAGCAGTACTTC. Amino acids: CASSSRTSGMSGEQYF.

This chain joins TRBV12-3 or TRBV12-4 and TRBJ2-1, with D perhaps matching TRBD1 (6 bases). Trimming pared 7 bases from V and 4 bases from J, leaving 14 bases between. The CDR3 is made up of 14 amino acids. CDR3: CASNGQSRYNEQFF. DNA for the CDR3: TGTGCCAGCAATGGACAGAGTAGGTACAATGAGCAGTTCTTC.

The V and J genes are TRBV29-1 and TRBJ1-5, with TRBD1 as a possible D gene (5 bases). The CDR3 has 15 amino acids. CDR1 is SQVTM, CDR2 ANQGSEA, per germline. V lost 5 bases and J lost 0, with 14 bases in between. The CDR3 DNA reads as TGCAGCGTTAGGGAGGGGCCCTATAGCAATCAGCCCCAGCATTTT. It translates to CSVREGPYSNQPQHF.

The chain is built from TRBV7-2 and TRBJ2-7; perhaps TRBD1 as D (6 bases). CDR3 length: 14 amino acids. CDR1 and CDR2 from the germline V gene are SGHTA and FQGNSA. Trimming shortened V by 3 bases and J by 3 bases, and 12 bases separated the two germline ends. CDR3 region: CASSLATGIYEQYF. CDR3 in DNA: TGTGCCAGCAGCTTGGCGACAGGTATCTACGAGCAGTACTTC. Supplemented by reference TRBV7-2 and TRBJ2-7, the full variable domain reads GAGVSQSPSNKVTEKGKDVELRCDPISGHTALYWYRQSLGQGLEFLIYFQGNSAPDKSGLPSDRFSAERTGGSVSTLTIQRTQQEDSAVYLCASSLATGIYEQYFGPGTRLTVT.

This clonotype was recorded at least ten times. The chain couples TRBV2 to TRBJ2-7; 7 bases align to TRBD2. This CDR3 is built from 15 residues. Losses at the gene ends were 6 bases for V and 3 bases for J; bases not matched to a gene: 11. Per germline, CDR1 SNHLY and CDR2 FYNNEI. The CDR3: CASRVYAGELYEQYF. In DNA, the CDR3 is TGTGCCAGCAGGGTTTATGCGGGAGAACTCTACGAGCAGTACTTC.

In this sample, this clonotype turned up a few times. Here the CDR3 reads CASSLSNRIGPHGKNIQYF. In DNA, the CDR3 is TGTGCCAGCAGTTTATCTAACAGGATCGGCCCCCATGGCAAAAACATTCAGTACTTC. The chain joins TRBV27 to TRBJ2-4; D may be TRBD1 (5 bases). Germline V gene sequence: CDR1 MNHEY, CDR2 SMNVEV (reference sequence). V was pared by 0 bases and J by 3 bases, with 21 bases between. The CDR3 is made up of 19 amino acids.

This clonotype was detected a few times. This sequence joins TRBV19 and TRBJ1-2, with D possibly TRBD1 on 6 matching bases. The CDR3 runs to 14 residues. V lost 6 bases to trimming and J lost 4 bases, with 15 bases between them. Germline V gives CDR1 LNHDA, CDR2 SQIVND (reference sequence). CDR3 in amino acids: CASSHIGQFYGYTF. The CDR3 nucleotides read TGTGCCAGTAGCCACATTGGACAGTTCTATGGCTACACCTTC. The whole variable domain, remainder taken from reference TRBV19 and TRBJ1-2, is DGGITQSPKYLFRKEGQNVTLSCEQNLNHDAMYWYRQDPGQGLRLIYYSQIVNDFQKGDIAEGYSVSREKKESFPLTVTSAQKNPTAFYLCASSHIGQFYGYTFGSGTRLTVV.

This clonotype has only a few counts. The gene calls are TRBV27 and TRBJ1-5, with 8 bases aligning to TRBD1. V trimming: 5 bases; J trimming: 4 bases; junction bases outside the gene matches: 4. Germline CDR1 is MNHEY and CDR2 is SMNVEV (reference sequence). CDR3 length: 14 residues. The CDR3 is CASSAYRGNQPQHF. DNA for the CDR3: TGTGCCAGCAGTGCCTACAGGGGGAATCAGCCCCAGCATTTT.

J is TRBJ1-1 and V is TRBV20-1; D is unclear. The CDR3 consists of 11 residues. The V gene's germline CDR1 is DFQATT and CDR2 SNEGSKA (reference sequence). Here the CDR3 reads CRTHTNTEAFF. DNA for the CDR3: TGCAGAACTCACACGAACACTGAAGCTTTCTTT.

This clonotype was observed many times. The V gene is TRBV7-2, the J gene TRBJ2-3; possible D gene TRBD2, 5 bases. The ends were cut back, 6 bases at V and 4 bases at J, with 17 bases in the middle. Germline V CDR1 and CDR2: SGHTA, FQGNSA. The length of the CDR3 is 15 residues. In nucleotides, the CDR3 is TGTGCCAGCAGTTCCACAGCGGCAGCAGCAGATACGCAGTATTTT. It specifies CASSSTAAAADTQYF.

This clonotype was counted at least ten times. This chain uses TRBV28 with TRBJ2-2; D might be TRBD1 (6 bases). This CDR3 is 15 amino acids long. V was trimmed by 3 bases and J by 2 bases, leaving 10 bases between them. The germline V gene has CDR1 MDHEN and CDR2 SYDVKM. CDR3: CASSLGASNTGELFF. The CDR3 nucleotides read TGTGCCAGCAGTTTGGGGGCCAGTAACACCGGGGAGCTGTTTTTT.

In its sample, this clonotype was seen a few times. This chain's CDR3 is CASSLLPGQVWETQYF. The CDR3 region has the DNA TGCGCCAGCAGCCTGCTCCCGGGACAGGTCTGGGAGACCCAGTACTTC. The chain recombines TRBV4-1 with TRBJ2-5, with 8 bases matching TRBD1. The V gene end was trimmed by 4 bases and the J gene end by 5 bases; junction bases not matched to a gene: 12. The germline V gene has CDR1 MGHRA and CDR2 YSYEKL. CDR3 length equals 16 residues.

The chain combines TRBV3-1 with TRBJ2-7; D perhaps matches TRBD2 (6 bases). Germline CDR1 is LGHDT and CDR2 is YNNKEL (reference sequence). V lost 0 bases and J 4 bases, leaving 13 bases between the germline ends. The CDR3 has 15 residues. DNA of the CDR3: TGTGCCAGCAGCCAAGACGGTCCTAGCGCTTACGAGCAGTACTTC. Translating gives CASSQDGPSAYEQYF.

J is TRBJ1-2 and V is TRBV28; D is possibly TRBD1 (6 bases). Trimming took off 11 bases at V and 11 bases at J, with 24 bases between the two ends. CDR1 is MDHEN, CDR2 SYDVKM, per germline. CDR3 size: 13 residues. The CDR3 here is CAHGGAEGPWYTF. As DNA, the CDR3 is TGTGCCCATGGGGGGGCAGAGGGGCCGTGGTACACCTTC.